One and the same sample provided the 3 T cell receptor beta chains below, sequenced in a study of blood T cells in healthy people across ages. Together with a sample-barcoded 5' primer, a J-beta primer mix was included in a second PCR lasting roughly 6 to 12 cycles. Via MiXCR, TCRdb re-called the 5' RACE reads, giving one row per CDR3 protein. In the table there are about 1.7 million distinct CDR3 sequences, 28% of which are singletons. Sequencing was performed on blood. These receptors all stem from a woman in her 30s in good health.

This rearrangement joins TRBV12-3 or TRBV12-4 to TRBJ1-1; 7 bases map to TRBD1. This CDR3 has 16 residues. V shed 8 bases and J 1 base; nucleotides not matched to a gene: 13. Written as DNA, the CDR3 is TGTGCCAGCCCACCCGAGGGTAGGGGGCGGAACACTGAAGCTTTCTTT. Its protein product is CASPPEGRGRNTEAFF.

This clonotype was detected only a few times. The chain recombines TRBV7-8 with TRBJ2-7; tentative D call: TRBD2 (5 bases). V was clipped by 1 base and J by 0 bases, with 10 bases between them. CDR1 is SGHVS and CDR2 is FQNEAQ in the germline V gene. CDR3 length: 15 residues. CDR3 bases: TGTGCCAGCAGCTTAGAGCGGTCGAGCTCCTACGAGCAGTACTTC. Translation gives CASSLERSSSYEQYF.

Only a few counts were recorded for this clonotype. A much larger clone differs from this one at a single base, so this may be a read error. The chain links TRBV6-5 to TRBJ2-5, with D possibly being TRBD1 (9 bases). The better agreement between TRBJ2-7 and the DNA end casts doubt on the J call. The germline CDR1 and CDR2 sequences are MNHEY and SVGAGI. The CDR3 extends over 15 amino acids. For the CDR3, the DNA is TGTGCCAGCACCACGGGGGGGACAGGGTCCTACGAGCAGTACTTC. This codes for CASTTGGTGSYEQYF.